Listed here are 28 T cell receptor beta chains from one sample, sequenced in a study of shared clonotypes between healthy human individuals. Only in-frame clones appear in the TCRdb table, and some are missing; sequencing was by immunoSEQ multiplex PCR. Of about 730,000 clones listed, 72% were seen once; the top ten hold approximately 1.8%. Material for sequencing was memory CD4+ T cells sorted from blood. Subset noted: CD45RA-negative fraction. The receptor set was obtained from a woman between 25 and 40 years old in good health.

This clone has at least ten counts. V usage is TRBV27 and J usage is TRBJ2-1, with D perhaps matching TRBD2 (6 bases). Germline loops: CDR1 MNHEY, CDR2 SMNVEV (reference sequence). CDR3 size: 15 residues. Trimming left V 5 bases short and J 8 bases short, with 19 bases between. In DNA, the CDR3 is TGTGCCAGCAGTCCGTCGACTAGACGTGCGGATGAGCAGTTCTTC. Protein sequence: CASSPSTRRADEQFF.

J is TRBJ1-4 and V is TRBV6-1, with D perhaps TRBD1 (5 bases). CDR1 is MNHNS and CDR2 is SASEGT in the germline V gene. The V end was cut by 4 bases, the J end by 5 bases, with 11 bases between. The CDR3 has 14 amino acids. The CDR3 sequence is CASSGDGRNEKLFF. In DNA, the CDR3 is TGTGCCAGCAGTGGGGACGGGCGGAATGAAAAACTGTTTTTT.

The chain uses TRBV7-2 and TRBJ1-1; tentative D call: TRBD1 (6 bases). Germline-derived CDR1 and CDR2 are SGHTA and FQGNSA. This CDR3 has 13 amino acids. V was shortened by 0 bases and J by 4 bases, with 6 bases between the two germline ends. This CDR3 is CASSLAGATEAFF. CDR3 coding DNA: TGTGCCAGCAGCTTAGCGGGGGCCACTGAAGCTTTCTTT.

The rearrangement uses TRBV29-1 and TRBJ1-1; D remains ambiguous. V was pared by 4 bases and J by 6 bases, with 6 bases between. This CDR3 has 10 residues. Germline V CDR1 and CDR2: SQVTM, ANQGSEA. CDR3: CSVGVAEAFF. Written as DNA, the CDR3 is TGCAGCGTTGGGGTCGCTGAAGCTTTCTTT.

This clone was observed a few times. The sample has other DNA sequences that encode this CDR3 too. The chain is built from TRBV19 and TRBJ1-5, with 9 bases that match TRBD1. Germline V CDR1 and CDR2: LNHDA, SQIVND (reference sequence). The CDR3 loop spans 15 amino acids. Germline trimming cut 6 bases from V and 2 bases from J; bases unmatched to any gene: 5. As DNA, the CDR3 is TGTGCCAGTAGCTCGGGACAGGGCGGCAATCAGCCCCAGCATTTT. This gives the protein CASSSGQGGNQPQHF.

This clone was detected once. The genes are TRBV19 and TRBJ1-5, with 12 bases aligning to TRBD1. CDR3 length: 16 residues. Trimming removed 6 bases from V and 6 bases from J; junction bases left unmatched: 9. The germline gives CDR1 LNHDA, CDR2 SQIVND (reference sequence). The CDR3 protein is CASSNPGTGGVQPQHF. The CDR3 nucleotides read TGTGCCAGTAGCAACCCCGGGACAGGGGGCGTTCAGCCCCAGCATTTT.

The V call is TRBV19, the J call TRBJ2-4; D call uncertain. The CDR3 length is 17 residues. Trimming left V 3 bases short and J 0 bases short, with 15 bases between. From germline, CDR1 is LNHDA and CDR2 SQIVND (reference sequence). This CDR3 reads CASSMGWRSLAKNIQYF. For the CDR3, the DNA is TGTGCCAGTAGTATGGGTTGGCGCAGCCTAGCCAAAAACATTCAGTACTTC.

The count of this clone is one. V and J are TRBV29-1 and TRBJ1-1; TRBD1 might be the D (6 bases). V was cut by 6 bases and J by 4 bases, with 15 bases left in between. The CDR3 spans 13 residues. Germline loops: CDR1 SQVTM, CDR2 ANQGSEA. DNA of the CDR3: TGCAGCGTGGACGTAGGGGGGGGCACTGAAGCTTTCTTT. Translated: CSVDVGGGTEAFF.

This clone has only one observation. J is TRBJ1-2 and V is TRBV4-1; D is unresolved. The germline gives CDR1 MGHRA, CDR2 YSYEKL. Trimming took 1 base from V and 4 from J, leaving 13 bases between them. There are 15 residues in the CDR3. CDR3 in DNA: TGCGCCAGCAGCCAAGGTTTGGTTGCTACCTATGGCTACACCTTC. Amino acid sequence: CASSQGLVATYGYTF.

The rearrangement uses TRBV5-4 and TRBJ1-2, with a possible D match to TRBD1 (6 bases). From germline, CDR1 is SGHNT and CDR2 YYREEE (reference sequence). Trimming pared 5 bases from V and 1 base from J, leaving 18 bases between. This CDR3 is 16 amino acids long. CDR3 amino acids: CASSRGGDSVNYGYTF. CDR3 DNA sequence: TGTGCCAGCAGTAGGGGGGGTGACAGCGTTAACTATGGCTACACCTTC.

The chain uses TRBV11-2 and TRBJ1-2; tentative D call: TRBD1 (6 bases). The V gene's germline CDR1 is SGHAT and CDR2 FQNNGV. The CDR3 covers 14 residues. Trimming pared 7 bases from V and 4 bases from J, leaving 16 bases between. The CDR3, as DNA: TGTGCCAGCACCACTTCGGGGGGCGGCTATGGCTACACCTTC. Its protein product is CASTTSGGGYGYTF.

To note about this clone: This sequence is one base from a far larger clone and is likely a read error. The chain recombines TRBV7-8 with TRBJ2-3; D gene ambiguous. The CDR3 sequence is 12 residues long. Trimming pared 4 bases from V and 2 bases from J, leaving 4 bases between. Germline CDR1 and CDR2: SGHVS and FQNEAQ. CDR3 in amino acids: CASSSFTDTQYF. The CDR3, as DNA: TGTGCCAGCAGCTCTTTCACAGATACGCAGTATTTT.

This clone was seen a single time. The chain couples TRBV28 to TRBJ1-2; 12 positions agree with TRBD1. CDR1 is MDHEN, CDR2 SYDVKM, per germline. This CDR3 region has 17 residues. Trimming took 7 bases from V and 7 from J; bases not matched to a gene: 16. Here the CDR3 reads CASTTSGTGGAMGGYTF. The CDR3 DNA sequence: TGTGCCAGCACCACATCCGGGACAGGGGGCGCGATGGGTGGCTACACCTTC.

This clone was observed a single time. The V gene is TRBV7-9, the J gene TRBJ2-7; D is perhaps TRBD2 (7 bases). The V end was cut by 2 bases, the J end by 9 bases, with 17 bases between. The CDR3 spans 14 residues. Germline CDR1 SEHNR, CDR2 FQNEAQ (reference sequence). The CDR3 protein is CASSLTGGGLSQYF. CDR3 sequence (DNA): TGTGCCAGCAGCTTAACCGGAGGGGGACTATCGCAGTACTTC.

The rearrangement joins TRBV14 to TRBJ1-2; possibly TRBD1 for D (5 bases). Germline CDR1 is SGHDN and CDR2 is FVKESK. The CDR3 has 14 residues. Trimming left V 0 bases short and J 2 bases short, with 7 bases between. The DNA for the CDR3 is TGTGCCAGCAGCCAAGACGCAGGGAACTATGGCTACACCTTC. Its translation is CASSQDAGNYGYTF.

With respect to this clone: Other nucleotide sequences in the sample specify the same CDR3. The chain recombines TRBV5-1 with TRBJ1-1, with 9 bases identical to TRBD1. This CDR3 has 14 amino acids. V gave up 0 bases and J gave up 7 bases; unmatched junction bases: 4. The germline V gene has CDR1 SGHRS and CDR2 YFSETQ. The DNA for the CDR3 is TGCGCCAGCAGCTTGGGACAGGGGGAGAATGAAGCTTTCTTT. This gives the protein CASSLGQGENEAFF.

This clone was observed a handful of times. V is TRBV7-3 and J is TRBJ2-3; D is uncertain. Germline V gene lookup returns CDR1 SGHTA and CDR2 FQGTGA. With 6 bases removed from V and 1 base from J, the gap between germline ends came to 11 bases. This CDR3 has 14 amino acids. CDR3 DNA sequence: TGTGCCAGCAGTGGGTTTGGGGGCACAGATACGCAGTATTTT. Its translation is CASSGFGGTDTQYF.

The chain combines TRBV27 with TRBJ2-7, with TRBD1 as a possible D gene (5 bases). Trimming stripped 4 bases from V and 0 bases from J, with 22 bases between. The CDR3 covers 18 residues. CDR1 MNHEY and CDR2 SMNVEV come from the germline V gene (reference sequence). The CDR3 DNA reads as TGTGCCAGCAGTTCCCAAACTCACAGGTTACCCCGCTCCTACGAGCAGTACTTC. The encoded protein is CASSSQTHRLPRSYEQYF.

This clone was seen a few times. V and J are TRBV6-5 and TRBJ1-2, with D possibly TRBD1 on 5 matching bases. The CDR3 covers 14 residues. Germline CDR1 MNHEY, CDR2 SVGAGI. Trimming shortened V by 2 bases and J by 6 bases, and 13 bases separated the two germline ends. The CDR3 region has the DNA TGTGCCAGCAGTTACACAGGTTTCTTTGATGGCTACACCTTC. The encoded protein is CASSYTGFFDGYTF.

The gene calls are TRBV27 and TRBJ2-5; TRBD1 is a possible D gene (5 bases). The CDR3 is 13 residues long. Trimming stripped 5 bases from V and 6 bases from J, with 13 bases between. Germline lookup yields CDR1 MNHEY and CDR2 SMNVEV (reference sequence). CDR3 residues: CASSATGIQTQYF. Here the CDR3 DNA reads TGTGCCAGCAGTGCAACAGGTATTCAGACCCAGTACTTC.

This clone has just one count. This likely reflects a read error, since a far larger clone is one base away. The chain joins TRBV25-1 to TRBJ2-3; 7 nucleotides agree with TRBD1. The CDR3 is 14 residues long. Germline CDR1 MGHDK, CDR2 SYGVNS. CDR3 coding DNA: TGTGCCGGCAGTGAAGTGGGACAGAGAGATACGCAGTATTTT. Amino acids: CAGSEVGQRDTQYF.

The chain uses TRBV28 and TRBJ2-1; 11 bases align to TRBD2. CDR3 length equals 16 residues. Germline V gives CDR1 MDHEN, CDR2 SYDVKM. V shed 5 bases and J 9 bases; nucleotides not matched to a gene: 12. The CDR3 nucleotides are TGTGCCAGCAGTCCCCCCCGGCTAGCGGGAGGACGTGAGCAGTTCTTC. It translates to CASSPPRLAGGREQFF.

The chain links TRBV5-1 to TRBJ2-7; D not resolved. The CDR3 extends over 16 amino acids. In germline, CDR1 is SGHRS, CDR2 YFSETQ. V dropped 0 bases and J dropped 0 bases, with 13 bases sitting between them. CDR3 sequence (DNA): TGCGCCAGCAGCTTGGCCGGCACCTCGAGCTCCTACGAGCAGTACTTC. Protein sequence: CASSLAGTSSSYEQYF.

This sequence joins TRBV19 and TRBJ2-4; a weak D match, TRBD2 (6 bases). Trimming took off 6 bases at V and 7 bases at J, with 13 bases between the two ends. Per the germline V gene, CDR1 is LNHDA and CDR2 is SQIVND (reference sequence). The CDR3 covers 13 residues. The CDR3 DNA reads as TGTGCCAGTAGCCGGGGGAGTAGGAACATTCAGTACTTC. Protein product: CASSRGSRNIQYF.

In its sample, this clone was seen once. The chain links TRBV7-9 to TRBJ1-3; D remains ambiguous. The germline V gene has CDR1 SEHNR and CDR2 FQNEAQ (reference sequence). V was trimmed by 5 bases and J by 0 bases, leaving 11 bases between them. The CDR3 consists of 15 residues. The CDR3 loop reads CASSASEFSGNTIYF. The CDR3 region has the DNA TGTGCCAGCAGCGCCTCGGAGTTCTCTGGAAACACCATATATTTT.

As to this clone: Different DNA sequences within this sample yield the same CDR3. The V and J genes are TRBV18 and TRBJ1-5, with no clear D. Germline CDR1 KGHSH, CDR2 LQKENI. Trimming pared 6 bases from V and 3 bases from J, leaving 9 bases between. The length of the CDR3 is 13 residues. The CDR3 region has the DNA TGTGCCAGCTCCCCGGGAGACAATCAGCCCCAGCATTTT. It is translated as CASSPGDNQPQHF.

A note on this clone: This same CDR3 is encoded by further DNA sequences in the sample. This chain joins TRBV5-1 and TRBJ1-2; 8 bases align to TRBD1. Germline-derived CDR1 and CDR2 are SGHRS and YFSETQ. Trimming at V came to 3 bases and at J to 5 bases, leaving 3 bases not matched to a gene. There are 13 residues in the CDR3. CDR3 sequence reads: CASSSGQGYGYTF. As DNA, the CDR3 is TGCGCCAGCAGCTCTGGACAGGGATATGGCTACACCTTC.

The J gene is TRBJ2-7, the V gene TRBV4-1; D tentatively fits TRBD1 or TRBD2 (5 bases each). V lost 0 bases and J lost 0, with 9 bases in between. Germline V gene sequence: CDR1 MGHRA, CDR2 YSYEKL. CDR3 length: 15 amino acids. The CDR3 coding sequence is TGCGCCAGCAGCCAAGATCGAGGGGACTCCTACGAGCAGTACTTC. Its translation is CASSQDRGDSYEQYF.